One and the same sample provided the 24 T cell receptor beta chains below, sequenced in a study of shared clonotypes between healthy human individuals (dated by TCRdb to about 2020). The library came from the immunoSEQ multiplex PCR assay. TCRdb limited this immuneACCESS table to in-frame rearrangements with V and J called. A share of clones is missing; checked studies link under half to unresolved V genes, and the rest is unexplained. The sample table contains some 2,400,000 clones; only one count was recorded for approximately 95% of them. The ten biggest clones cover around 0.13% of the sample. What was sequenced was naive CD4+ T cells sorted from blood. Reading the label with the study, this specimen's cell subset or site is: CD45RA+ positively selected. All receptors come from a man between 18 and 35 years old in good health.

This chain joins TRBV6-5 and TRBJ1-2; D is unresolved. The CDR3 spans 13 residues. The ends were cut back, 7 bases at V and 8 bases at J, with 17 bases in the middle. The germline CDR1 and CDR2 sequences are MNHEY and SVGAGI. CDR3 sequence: CASTAGPVPGYTF. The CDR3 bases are TGTGCCAGCACCGCGGGCCCAGTCCCGGGCTACACCTTC.

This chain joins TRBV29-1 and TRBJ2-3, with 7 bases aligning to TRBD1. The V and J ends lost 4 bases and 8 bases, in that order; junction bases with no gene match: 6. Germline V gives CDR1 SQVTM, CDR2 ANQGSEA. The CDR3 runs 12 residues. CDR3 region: CSVGTGPGTQYF. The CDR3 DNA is TGCAGCGTTGGGACAGGTCCCGGTACGCAGTATTTT.

The CDR3 sequence is CASRADRNEKLFF. The CDR3 bases are TGTGCCAGCAGGGCCGACAGGAATGAAAAACTGTTTTTT. The chain recombines TRBV2 with TRBJ1-4; tentative D call: TRBD1 (6 bases). Per germline, CDR1 SNHLY and CDR2 FYNNEI. Trimming pared 6 bases from V and 5 bases from J, leaving 10 bases between. The CDR3 spans 13 residues.

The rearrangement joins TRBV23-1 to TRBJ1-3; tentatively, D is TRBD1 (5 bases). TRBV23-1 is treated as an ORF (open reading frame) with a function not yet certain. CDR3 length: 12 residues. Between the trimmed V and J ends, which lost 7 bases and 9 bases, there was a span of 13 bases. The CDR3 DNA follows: TGCGCCAGCATCCTTCTAGGGGTCACCATATATTTT. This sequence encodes CASILLGVTIYF.

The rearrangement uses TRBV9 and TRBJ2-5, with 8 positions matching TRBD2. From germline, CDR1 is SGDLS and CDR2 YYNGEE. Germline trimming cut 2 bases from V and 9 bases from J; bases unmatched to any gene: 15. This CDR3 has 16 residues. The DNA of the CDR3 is TGTGCCAGCAGCGTCGGAGCGGGGGCCCCCTCAAGGGCCCAGTACTTC. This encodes CASSVGAGAPSRAQYF.

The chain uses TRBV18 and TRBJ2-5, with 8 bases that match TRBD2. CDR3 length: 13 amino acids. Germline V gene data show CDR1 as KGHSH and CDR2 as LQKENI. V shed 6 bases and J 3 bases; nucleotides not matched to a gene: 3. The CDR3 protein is CASSGLAEETQYF. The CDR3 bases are TGTGCCAGCTCCGGACTAGCTGAAGAGACCCAGTACTTC. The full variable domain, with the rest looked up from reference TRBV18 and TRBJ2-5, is NAGVMQNPRHLVRRRGQEARLRCSPMKGHSHVYWYRQLPEEGLKFMVYLQKENIIDESGMPKERFSAEFPKEGPSILRIQQVVRGDSAAYFCASSGLAEETQYFGPGTRLLVL.

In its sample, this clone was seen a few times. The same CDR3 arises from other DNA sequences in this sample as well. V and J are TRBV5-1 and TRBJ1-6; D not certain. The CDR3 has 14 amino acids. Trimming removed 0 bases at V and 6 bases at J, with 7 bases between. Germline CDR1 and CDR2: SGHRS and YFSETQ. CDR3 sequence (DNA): TGCGCCAGCAGCTTGGACGGGCGTAATTCACCCCTCCACTTT. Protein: CASSLDGRNSPLHF. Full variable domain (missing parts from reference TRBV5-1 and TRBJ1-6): KAGVTQTPRYLIKTRGQQVTLSCSPISGHRSVSWYQQTPGQGLQFLFEYFSETQRNKGNFPGRFSGRQFSNSRSEMNVSTLELGDSALYLCASSLDGRNSPLHFGNGTRLTVT.

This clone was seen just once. Written as DNA, the CDR3 is TGCGCCAGCAGCTTGGCTAGCAGTACGCTCGAGGCCCAGTACTTC. Encoded protein: CASSLASSTLEAQYF. The V and J genes are TRBV5-1 and TRBJ2-5; D may be TRBD2 (5 bases). The CDR3 consists of 15 residues. Deletions cut 0 bases from V and 9 bases from J, with 18 bases between. Germline CDR1 reads SGHRS; CDR2 reads YFSETQ.

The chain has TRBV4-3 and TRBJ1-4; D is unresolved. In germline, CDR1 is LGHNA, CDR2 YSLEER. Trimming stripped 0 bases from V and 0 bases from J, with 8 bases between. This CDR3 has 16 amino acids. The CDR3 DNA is TGCGCCAGCAGCCAAGATAATACGGCAACTAATGAAAAACTGTTTTTT. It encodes CASSQDNTATNEKLFF.

CDR3 protein: CAISGAGFGNTIYF. The CDR3 DNA reads TGTGCCATCAGTGGCGCAGGCTTTGGAAACACCATATATTTT. The rearrangement joins TRBV10-3 to TRBJ1-3; the D is unclear. The CDR3 consists of 14 residues. Per germline, CDR1 ENHRY and CDR2 SYGVKD. Trimming pared 4 bases from V and 3 bases from J, leaving 10 bases between.

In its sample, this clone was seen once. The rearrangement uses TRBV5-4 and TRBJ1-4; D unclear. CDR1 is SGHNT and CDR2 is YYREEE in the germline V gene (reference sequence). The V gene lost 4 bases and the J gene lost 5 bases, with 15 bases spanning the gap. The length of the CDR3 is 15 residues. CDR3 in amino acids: CASSRRGQANEKLFF. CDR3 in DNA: TGTGCCAGCAGCCGGCGAGGGCAGGCCAATGAAAAACTGTTTTTT.

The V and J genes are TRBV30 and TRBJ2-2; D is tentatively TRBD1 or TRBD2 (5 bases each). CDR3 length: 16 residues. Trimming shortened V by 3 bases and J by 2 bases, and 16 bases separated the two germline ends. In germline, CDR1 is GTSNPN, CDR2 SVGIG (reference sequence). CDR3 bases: TGTGCCTGGAGCCCTTTCCGGGACCCTAACACCGGGGAGCTGTTTTTT. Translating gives CAWSPFRDPNTGELFF.

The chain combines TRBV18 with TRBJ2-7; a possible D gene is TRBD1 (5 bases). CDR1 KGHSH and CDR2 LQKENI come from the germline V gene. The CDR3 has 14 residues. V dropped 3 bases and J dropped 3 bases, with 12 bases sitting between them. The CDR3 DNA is TGTGCCAGCTCACCGACAGATACGGTCTACGAGCAGTACTTC. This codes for CASSPTDTVYEQYF.

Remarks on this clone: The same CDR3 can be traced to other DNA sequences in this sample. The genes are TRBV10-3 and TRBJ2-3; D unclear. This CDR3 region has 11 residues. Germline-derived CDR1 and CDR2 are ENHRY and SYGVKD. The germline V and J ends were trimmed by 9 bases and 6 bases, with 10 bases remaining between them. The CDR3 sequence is CAISLGDTQYF. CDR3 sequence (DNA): TGTGCCATATCCCTCGGGGATACGCAGTATTTT.

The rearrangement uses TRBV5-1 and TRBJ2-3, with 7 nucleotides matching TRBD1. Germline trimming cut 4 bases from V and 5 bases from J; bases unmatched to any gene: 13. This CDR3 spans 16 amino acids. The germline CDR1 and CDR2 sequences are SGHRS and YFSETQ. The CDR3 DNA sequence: TGCGCCAGCAGCCGTGACAGGGTTACGGCGAGAGATACGCAGTATTTT. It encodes CASSRDRVTARDTQYF.

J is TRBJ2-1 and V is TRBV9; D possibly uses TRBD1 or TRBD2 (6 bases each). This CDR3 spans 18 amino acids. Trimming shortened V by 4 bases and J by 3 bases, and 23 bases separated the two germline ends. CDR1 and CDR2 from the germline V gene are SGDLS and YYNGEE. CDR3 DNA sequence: TGTGCCAGCAGCCCTGAAGTAGGGGGGTGGGTCGGCTACAATGAGCAGTTCTTC. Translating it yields CASSPEVGGWVGYNEQFF.

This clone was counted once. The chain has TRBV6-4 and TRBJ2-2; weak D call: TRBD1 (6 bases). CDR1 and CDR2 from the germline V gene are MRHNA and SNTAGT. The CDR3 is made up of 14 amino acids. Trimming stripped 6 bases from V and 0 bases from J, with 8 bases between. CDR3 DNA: TGTGCCAGCAGAAGGACAGCGAACACCGGGGAGCTGTTTTTT. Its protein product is CASRRTANTGELFF.

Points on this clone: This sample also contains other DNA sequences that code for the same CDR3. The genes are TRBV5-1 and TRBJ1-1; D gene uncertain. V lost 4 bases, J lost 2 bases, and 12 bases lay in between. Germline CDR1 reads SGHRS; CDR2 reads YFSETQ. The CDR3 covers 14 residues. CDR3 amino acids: CASSQAALNTEAFF. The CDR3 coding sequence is TGCGCCAGCAGCCAGGCAGCCCTTAACACTGAAGCTTTCTTT. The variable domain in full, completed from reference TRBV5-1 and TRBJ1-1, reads KAGVTQTPRYLIKTRGQQVTLSCSPISGHRSVSWYQQTPGQGLQFLFEYFSETQRNKGNFPGRFSGRQFSNSRSEMNVSTLELGDSALYLCASSQAALNTEAFFGQGTRLTVV.

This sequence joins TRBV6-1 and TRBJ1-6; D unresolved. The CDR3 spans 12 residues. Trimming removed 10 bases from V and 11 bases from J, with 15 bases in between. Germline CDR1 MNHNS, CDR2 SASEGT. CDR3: CAISDGTTPLHF. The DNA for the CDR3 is TGTGCCATATCGGACGGCACGACACCCCTCCACTTT.

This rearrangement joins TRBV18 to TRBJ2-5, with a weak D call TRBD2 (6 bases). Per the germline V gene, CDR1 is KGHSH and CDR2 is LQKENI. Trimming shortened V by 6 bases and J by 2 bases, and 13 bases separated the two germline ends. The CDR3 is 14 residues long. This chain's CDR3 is CASSQTGVQETQYF. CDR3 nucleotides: TGTGCCAGCTCCCAGACGGGAGTACAAGAGACCCAGTACTTC.

The CDR3 coding sequence is TGTGCCAGCAGAAAGCCAGGGAGTGGGACCGGGGAGCTGTTTTTT. Translating gives CASRKPGSGTGELFF. The rearrangement uses TRBV6-1 and TRBJ2-2; tentatively, D is TRBD1 or TRBD2 (5 bases each). Germline V gene lookup returns CDR1 MNHNS and CDR2 SASEGT. This CDR3 has 15 amino acids. V shed 6 bases and J shed 5 bases, with 16 bases lying between them.

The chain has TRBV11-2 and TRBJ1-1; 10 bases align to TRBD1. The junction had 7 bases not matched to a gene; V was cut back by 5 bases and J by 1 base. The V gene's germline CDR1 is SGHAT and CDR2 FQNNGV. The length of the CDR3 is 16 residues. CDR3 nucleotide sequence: TGTGCCAGCAGCCCTAGGACAGGGGGAACGAACACTGAAGCTTTCTTT. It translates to CASSPRTGGTNTEAFF.

CDR3 residues: CASSTPLGGGSTDTQYF. The CDR3 DNA reads as TGTGCCAGCAGCACACCCCTGGGGGGAGGAAGCACAGATACGCAGTATTTT. The chain is built from TRBV7-2 and TRBJ2-3, with D possibly TRBD2 on 6 matching bases. This CDR3 is 17 amino acids long. Trimming removed 5 bases from V and 0 bases from J, with 18 bases in between. The germline CDR1 and CDR2 sequences are SGHTA and FQGNSA.

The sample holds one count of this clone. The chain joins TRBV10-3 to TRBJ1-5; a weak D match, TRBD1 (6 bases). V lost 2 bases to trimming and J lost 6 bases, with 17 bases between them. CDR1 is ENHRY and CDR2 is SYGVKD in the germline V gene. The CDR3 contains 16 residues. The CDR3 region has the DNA TGTGCCATCAGTGAGGGAACAGGGATGCTCGGTCAGCCCCAGCATTTT. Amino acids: CAISEGTGMLGQPQHF.